This T cell receptor beta chain stems from a study of shared T cell receptors in the human thymus. Sequencing was performed with immunoSEQ multiplex PCR; in TCRdb, only in-frame clones are kept and a portion is missing. The table lists 700,000 to 750,000 clones, roughly 88% of them singletons. This clone was detected only once. Germline V CDR1 and CDR2: MNHEY, SVGAGI. CDR3 length: 15 residues. Trimming shortened V by 8 bases and J by 1 base, and 17 bases separated the two germline ends. The same specimen was also included in a second study, on human thymus T cells. As reported in that work: The thymus was resected at corrective cardiac surgery. Across thymic and blood repertoires, the usage of V and J genes appeared to be biased.

Sequencing was performed on thymocytes. The TCR was taken from a girl under three years old with a congenital heart defect. The chain employs TRBV6-5 and TRBJ1-1; D uncertain. The CDR3 DNA sequence: TGTGCCAGCCTGGCTGTCGCCTTTGGGAACACTGAAGCTTTCTTT. Its protein is CASLAVAFGNTEAFF.